This T cell receptor beta chain is from a study of shared clonotypes between healthy human individuals. Each sample came from a Caucasian adult donor living in Nashville, Tennessee. Study-level findings and limits: Naive subsets, compared against memory subsets, generally had larger estimated richness values.

With respect to this clone: Antigen: not known.

The assay was carried out at the deep level. Here immunoSEQ multiplex PCR was the method, and the copy in TCRdb shows in-frame clones only, minus some. The sample has approximately 2.5 million clones; 90% to 95% are singletons. This CDR3 is 16 amino acids long. In germline, CDR1 is SGHAT, CDR2 FQDESV (reference sequence). V shed 0 bases, J shed 5 bases, and the junction held 7 bases outside the gene matches. The sample was naive CD4+ T cells from PBMCs. Subset of the sample: CD45RA+ positively selected. The rearrangement uses TRBV11-1 and TRBJ2-5; 9 bases match TRBD1. This TCR came from a young man in good health. Some clones in this sample may be carry-over from other donors' samples. CDR3 region: CASSLAGDRVAETQYF. DNA of the CDR3: TGTGCCAGCAGCTTAGCGGGGGACAGGGTTGCGGAGACCCAGTACTTC.